This TCR beta chain was observed in a study of blood T cells in healthy people across ages. The use of a sample-barcoded 5' primer and a J-beta primer mix characterized a second PCR of roughly 6 to 11 cycles. TCRdb called the 5' RACE reads again in MiXCR, with one record for every CDR3 protein. This sample has some 560,000 distinct CDR3 sequences, with approximately 26% found just once. Germline CDR1 reads SGHVS; CDR2 reads FNYEAQ. The germline V and J ends were trimmed by 1 base and 5 bases, with 14 bases remaining between them. CDR3 length: 15 residues. The same sample was also used in a study of T cells of mothers and their children.

The source is a boy aged 2-15 years in good health. Input material: blood. This rearrangement joins TRBV7-6 to TRBJ2-5; D is ambiguous. The CDR3 region has the DNA TGTGCCAGCAGCTTAGGGGTAGGGCCCGAGGAGACCCAGTACTTC. Translating gives CASSLGVGPEETQYF.